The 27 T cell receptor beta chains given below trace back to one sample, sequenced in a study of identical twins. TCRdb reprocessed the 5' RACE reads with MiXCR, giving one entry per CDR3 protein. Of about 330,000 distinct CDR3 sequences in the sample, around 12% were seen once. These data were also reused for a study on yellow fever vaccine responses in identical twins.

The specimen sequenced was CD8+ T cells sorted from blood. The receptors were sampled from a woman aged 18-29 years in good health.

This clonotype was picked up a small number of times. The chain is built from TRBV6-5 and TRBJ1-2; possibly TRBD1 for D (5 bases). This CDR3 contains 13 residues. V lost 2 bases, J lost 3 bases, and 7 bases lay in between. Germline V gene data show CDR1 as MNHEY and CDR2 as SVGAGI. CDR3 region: CASSYMGDYGYTF. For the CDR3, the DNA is TGTGCCAGCAGTTACATGGGGGACTATGGCTACACCTTC.

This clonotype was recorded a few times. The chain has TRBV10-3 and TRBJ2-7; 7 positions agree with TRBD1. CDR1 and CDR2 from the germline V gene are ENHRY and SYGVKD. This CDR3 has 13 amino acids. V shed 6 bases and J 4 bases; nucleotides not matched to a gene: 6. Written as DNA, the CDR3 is TGTGCCATCAGCAACCCAGGGGGTTACGAGCAGTACTTC. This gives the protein CAISNPGGYEQYF.

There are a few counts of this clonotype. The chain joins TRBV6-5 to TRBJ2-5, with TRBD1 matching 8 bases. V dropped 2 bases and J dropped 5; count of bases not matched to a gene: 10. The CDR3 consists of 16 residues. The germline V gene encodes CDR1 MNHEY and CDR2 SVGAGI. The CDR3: CASSYQGTGPQETQYF. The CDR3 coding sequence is TGTGCCAGCAGTTACCAAGGGACAGGTCCCCAGGAGACCCAGTACTTC.

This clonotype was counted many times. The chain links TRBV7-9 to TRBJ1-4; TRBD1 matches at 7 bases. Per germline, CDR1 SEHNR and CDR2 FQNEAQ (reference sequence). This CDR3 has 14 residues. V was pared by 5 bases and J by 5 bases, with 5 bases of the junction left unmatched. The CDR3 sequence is CASSRGQENEKLFF. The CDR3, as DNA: TGTGCCAGCAGCCGCGGACAGGAGAATGAAAAACTGTTTTTT.

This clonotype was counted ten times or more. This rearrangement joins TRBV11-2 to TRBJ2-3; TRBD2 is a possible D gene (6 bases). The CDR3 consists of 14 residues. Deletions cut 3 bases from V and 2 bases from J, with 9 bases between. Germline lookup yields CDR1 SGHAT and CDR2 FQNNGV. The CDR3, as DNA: TGTGCCAGCAGCTTTGGGACTTTCACAGATACGCAGTATTTT. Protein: CASSFGTFTDTQYF.

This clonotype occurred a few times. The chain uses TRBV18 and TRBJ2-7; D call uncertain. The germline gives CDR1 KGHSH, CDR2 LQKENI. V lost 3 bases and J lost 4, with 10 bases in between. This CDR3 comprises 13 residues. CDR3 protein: CASSPDDSYEQYV. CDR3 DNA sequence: TGTGCCAGCTCACCGGACGATTCATACGAGCAGTACGTC.

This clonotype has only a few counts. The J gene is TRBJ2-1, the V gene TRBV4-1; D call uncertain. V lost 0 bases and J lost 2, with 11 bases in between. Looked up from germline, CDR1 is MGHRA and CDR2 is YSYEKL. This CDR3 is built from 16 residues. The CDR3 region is CASSQESTSPYNEQFF. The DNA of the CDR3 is TGCGCCAGCAGCCAAGAGTCGACTTCCCCCTACAATGAGCAGTTCTTC.

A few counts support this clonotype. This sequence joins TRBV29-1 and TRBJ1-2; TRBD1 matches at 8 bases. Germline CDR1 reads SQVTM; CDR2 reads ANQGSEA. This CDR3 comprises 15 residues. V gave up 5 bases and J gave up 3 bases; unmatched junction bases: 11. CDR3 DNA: TGCAGCGTTTCGAGCGACAGGGGCTTCCACTATGGCTACACCTTC. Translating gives CSVSSDRGFHYGYTF.

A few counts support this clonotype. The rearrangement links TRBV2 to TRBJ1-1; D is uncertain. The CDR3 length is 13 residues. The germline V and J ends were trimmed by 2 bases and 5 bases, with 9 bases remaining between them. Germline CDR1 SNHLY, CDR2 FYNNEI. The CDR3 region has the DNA TGTGCCAGCAGTGAACTGGGAAGGACTGAAGCTTTCTTT. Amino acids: CASSELGRTEAFF.

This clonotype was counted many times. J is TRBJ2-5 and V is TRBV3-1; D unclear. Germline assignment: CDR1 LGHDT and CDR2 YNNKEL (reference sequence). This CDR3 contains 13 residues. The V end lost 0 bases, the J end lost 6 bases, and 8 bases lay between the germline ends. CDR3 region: CASSQDPLQTQYF. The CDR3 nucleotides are TGTGCCAGCAGCCAAGACCCACTGCAGACCCAGTACTTC.

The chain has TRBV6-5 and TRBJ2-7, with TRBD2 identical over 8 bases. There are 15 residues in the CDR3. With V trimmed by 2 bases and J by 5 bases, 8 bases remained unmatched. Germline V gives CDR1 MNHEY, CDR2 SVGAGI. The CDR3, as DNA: TGTGCCAGCAGTTACGGAAGCGGGAGTATCGACGAGCAGTACTTC. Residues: CASSYGSGSIDEQYF.

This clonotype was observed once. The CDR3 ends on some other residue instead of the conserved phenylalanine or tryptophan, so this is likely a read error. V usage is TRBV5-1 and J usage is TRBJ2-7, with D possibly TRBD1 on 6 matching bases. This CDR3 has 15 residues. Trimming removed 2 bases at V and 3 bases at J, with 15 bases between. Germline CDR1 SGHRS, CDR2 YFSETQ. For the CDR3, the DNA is TGCGCCAGCAGCTTCCTCCCGACAGGAGACTACGAGCAGTACATC. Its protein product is CASSFLPTGDYEQYI.

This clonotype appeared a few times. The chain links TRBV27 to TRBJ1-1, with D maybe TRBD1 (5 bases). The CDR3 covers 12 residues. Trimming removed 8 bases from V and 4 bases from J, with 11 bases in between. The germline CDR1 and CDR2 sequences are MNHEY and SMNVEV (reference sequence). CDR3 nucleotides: TGTGCCAGCCAGGGAAGGACCACTGAAGCTTTCTTT. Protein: CASQGRTTEAFF.

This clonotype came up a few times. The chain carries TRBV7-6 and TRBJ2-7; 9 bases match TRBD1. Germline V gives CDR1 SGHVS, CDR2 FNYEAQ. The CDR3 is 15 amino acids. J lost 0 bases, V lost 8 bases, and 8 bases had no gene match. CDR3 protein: CASAVGTGISYEQYV. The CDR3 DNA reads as TGTGCCAGCGCGGTGGGGACAGGGATCTCCTACGAGCAGTACGTC.

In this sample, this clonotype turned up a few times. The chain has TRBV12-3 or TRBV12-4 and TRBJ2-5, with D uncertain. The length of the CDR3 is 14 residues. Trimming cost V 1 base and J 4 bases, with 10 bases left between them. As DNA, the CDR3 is TGTGCCAGCAGTTTAGGGGTTATAGGAGAGACCCAGTACTTC. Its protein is CASSLGVIGETQYF.

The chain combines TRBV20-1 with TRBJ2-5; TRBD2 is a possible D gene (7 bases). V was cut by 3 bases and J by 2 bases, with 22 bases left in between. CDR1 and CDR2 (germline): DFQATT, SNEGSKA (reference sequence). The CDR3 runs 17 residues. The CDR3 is CSASSVSGRGPQETQYF. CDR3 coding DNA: TGCAGTGCTAGTAGTGTTTCAGGGCGGGGGCCTCAAGAGACCCAGTACTTC.

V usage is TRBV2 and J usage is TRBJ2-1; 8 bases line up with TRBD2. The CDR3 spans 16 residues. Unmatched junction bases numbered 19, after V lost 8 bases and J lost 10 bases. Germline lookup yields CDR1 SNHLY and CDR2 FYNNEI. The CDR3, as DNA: TGTGCCAGCCGACTCAACTCAGCGGGAGACTTGGGGGAGCAGTTCTTC. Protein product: CASRLNSAGDLGEQFF. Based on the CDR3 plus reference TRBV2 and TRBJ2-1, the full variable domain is EPEVTQTPSHQVTQMGQEVILRCVPISNHLYFYWYRQILGQKVEFLVSFYNNEISEKSEIFDDQFSVERPDGSNFTLKIRSTKLEDSAMYFCASRLNSAGDLGEQFFGPGTRLTVL.

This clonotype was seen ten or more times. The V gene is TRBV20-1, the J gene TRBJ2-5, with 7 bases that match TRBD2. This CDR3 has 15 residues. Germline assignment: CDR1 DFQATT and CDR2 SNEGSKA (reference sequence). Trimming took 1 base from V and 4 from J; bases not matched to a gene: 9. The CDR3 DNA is TGCAGTGCTAGAGGGCCCAGCGGGGACTCAGAGACCCAGTACTTC. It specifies CSARGPSGDSETQYF.

CDR3 region: CASSPLASGDQETQYF. The CDR3 nucleotides read TGTGCCAGCAGTCCGCTGGCTAGCGGTGATCAAGAGACCCAGTACTTC. The chain links TRBV27 to TRBJ2-5; 7 bases line up with TRBD2. The CDR3 consists of 16 residues. Germline CDR1 reads MNHEY; CDR2 reads SMNVEV (reference sequence). Trimming took 5 bases from V and 2 from J; bases not matched to a gene: 11.

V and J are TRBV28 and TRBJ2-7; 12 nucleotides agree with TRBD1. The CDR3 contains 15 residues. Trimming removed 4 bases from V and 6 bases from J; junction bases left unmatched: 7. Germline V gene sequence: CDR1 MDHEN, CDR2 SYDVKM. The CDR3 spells CASSSPGQGAREQYF. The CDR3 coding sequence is TGTGCCAGCAGTTCTCCGGGACAGGGGGCGCGCGAGCAGTACTTC.

CDR3 nucleotide sequence: TGCAGTGCCGAAGATTTCAGGGGCTCGAACACTGAAGCTTTCTTT. Translated, it gives CSAEDFRGSNTEAFF. The chain employs TRBV20-1 and TRBJ1-1; D possibly corresponds to TRBD1 (6 bases). The CDR3 is 15 residues long. V was clipped by 6 bases and J by 1 base, with 18 bases between them. Germline CDR1 and CDR2: DFQATT and SNEGSKA (reference sequence).

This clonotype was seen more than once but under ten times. The chain's CDR3 is CASSGNIPGRGERSFYEQYV. Written as DNA, the CDR3 is TGTGCCAGCAGCGGTAATATTCCAGGCCGTGGGGAGAGATCGTTCTACGAGCAGTACGTC. The V call is TRBV5-6, the J call TRBJ2-7, with a tentative D call TRBD2 (5 bases). CDR3 size: 20 residues. Germline-derived CDR1 and CDR2 are SGHDT and YYEEEE. Trimming took off 4 bases at V and 3 bases at J, with 32 bases between the two ends.

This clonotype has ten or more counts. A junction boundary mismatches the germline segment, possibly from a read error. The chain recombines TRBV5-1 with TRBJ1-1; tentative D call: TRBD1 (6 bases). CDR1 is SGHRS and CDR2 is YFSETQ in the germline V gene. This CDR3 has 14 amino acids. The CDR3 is CASSLDRGNAEAFF. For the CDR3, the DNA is TGCGCCAGCAGCTTAGATAGGGGGAACGCTGAAGCTTTCTTT.

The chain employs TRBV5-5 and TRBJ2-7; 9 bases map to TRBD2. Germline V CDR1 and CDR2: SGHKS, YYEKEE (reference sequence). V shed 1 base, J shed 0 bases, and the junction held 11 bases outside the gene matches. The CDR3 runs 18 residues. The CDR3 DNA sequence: TGTGCCAGCAGCTTGTACACTAGCGGGCTGGATAGCTCCTACGAGCAGTACTTC. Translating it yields CASSLYTSGLDSSYEQYF. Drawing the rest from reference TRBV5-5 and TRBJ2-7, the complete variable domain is DAGVTQSPTHLIKTRGQQVTLRCSPISGHKSVSWYQQVLGQGPQFIFQYYEKEERGRGNFPDRFSARQFPNYSSELNVNALLLGDSALYLCASSLYTSGLDSSYEQYFGPGTRLTVT.

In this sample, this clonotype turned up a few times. The CDR3 here is CASSPPDQPQHF. For the CDR3, the DNA is TGTGCCAGCAGCCCCCCGGATCAGCCCCAGCATTTT. This chain links TRBV7-8 with TRBJ1-5, with D unclear. Deletions cut 5 bases from V and 5 bases from J, with 7 bases between. Germline V gene data show CDR1 as SGHVS and CDR2 as FQNEAQ. CDR3 length: 12 amino acids.

CDR3 coding DNA: TGCAGCGTCTACGGGGGGCGAGCTTTCTTT. It translates to CSVYGGRAFF. The V call is TRBV29-1, the J call TRBJ1-1; maybe TRBD1 (6 bases). CDR1 is SQVTM and CDR2 is ANQGSEA in the germline V gene. The CDR3 consists of 10 residues. V was clipped by 6 bases and J by 10 bases, with 12 bases between them.

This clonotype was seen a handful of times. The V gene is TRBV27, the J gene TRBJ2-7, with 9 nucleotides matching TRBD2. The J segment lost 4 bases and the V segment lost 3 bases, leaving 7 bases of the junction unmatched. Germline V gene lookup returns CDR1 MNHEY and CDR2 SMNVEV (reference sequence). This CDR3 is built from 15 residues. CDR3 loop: CASSFSLAGLYEQYF. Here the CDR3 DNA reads TGTGCCAGCAGTTTTTCGCTAGCGGGGCTATACGAGCAGTACTTC.